The T cell receptor (beta chain) under discussion was sequenced for a study of cytomegalovirus exposure and HLA in healthy donors. This clone was counted only a few times. Its cognate antigen is unknown. The PCR employed 60 Vbeta primers together with 13 Jbeta primers. This table comes from immunoSEQ multiplex PCR, and its TCRdb copy is limited to in-frame clones, with some not included. The sample shows 100,000 to 120,000 clones, around four fifths of them seen only once. General study points: Follow-up analysis later connected one missense variant in DCLRE1C with trimming of TCR beta V- and J-genes. Reported results showed that the classifier diagnosed cytomegalovirus status with high specificity and sensitivity.

V was clipped by 7 bases and J by 8 bases, with 11 bases between them. The CDR3 consists of 11 residues. From germline, CDR1 is MNHNY and CDR2 SVGAGI (reference sequence). The sequenced sample was PBMCs. This sequence was found in a woman between 35 and 50 years old in good health and CMV-seropositive. The J gene is TRBJ1-1, the V gene TRBV6-6, with D tentatively TRBD1 (5 bases). The CDR3 nucleotides are TGTGCCAGCAATTCTCGGGGGGAAGCTTTCTTT. It codes for CASNSRGEAFF.